This TCR beta chain was recorded in a study of regulatory T cells in long-lasting Graves disease. Trimming left V 7 bases short and J 1 base short, with 13 bases between. The germline CDR1 and CDR2 sequences are LNHDA and SQIVND (reference sequence). The CDR3 totals 14 residues. Library construction for TCR beta used iRepertoire HTBI primers and Arm-PCR of CDR3 regions. How the authors handled the data: The identification of 60 or so TRBV and roughly 15 TRBJ segments was made across samples. TCRdb reanalysed the multiplex PCR reads using MiXCR and keeps one entry per CDR3 protein. These V and J calls rely on TCRdb rather than the paper's analysis. Here the sample spans more than 650,000 distinct CDR3 sequences, 25% to 30% being singletons. Time point reported: persistent/refractory GD, antithyroid drugs over 5 years with positive TRAb. From RNA extracted from PBMCs, the TCR library was made. This clonotype was detected only a few times.

Source: peripheral blood mononuclear cells (PBMCs), taken when the disease was refractory, from a patient treated with antithyroid drugs. The clonotype comes from a female donor with Graves disease. V is TRBV19 and J is TRBJ1-1; D is unclear. The CDR3 DNA follows: TGTGCCAGTATCATAGGTGGGGAGAACACTGAAGCTTTCTTT. It is translated as CASIIGGENTEAFF.